This TCR beta chain was recovered during a study of cytomegalovirus exposure and HLA in healthy donors. Study background: Earlier sequencing of some 170 million T cells yielded approximately 120 million unique TCR beta sequences.

Study-wide results and limits: CMV serostatus was the only recorded immune exposure for donors.

Both 60 Vbeta primers and 13 Jbeta primers went into the PCR. Here immunoSEQ multiplex PCR was the method, and the copy in TCRdb shows in-frame clones only, minus some. This listing includes tens of thousands of clones. A remark on this clone: No antigen is known for it.

The sequence was collected from a man over 45 in good health and CMV-seronegative. The sample was PBMCs.

The CDR3 protein is CASSFFTGGTEAFF. CDR3 DNA: TGTGCCAGCAGCTTTTTTACGGGTGGAACTGAAGCTTTCTTT. The chain employs TRBV7-9 and TRBJ1-1; no definite D call. Germline CDR1 is SEHNR and CDR2 is FQNEAQ (reference sequence). Trimming pared 3 bases from V and 5 bases from J, leaving 13 bases between. This CDR3 spans 14 amino acids.